The clone carrying this T cell receptor (beta chain) occurred a few times. Per the original methods: Estimation of nucleated cell counts relied on the amplification of reference gene primers. Generated by immunoSEQ multiplex PCR, the TCRdb table keeps only in-frame clones and is missing some. V and J calls and clone size are copied from that table; D and trimming were computed from the DNA. The table shows about 190,000 clones, with approximately 90% occurring only once. Deletions cut 3 bases from V and 5 bases from J, with 11 bases between. CDR1 is LNHDA and CDR2 is SQIVND in the germline V gene (reference sequence). The CDR3 is 14 amino acids. These data originate in a study of blood T cell repertoires in COVID-19. Across the study: Sites across the United States, Italy and Spain contributed samples from acute and convalescent COVID-19.

This sequence originates from a man aged 25 to 40 with acute or convalescent COVID-19. Source material: peripheral blood. The chain combines TRBV19 with TRBJ1-5; a weak D match, TRBD1 (5 bases). The CDR3 is CASSIWGVHQPQHF. In DNA, the CDR3 is TGTGCCAGTAGTATCTGGGGCGTTCATCAGCCCCAGCATTTT.